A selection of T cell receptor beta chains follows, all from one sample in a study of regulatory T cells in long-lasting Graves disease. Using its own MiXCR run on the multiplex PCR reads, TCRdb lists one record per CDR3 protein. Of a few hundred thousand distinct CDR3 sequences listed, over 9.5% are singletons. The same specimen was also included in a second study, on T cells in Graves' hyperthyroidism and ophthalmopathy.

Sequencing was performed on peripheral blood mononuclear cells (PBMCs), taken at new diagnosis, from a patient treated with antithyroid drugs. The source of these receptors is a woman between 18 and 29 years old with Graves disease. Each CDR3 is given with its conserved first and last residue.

cdr3_aa: CASSFRGQLMNTEAFF
j_call: TRBJ1-1
v_call: TRBV13

cdr3_aa: CASSLSGGRETQYF
j_call: TRBJ2-5
v_call: TRBV7-6

cdr3_aa: CASSLVGTLTRNQPQHF
j_call: TRBJ1-5
v_call: TRBV7-8

cdr3_aa: CASSLEVLMGAGLYEQYF
j_call: TRBJ2-7
v_call: TRBV7-6

cdr3_aa: CASSIYAGDTGELFF
j_call: TRBJ2-2
v_call: TRBV19

cdr3_aa: CASSLGSVNEQFF
j_call: TRBJ2-1
v_call: TRBV27

cdr3_aa: CASRFDRGNGYTF
j_call: TRBJ1-2
v_call: TRBV6-2/TRBV6-3

cdr3_aa: CASSQTGQINYGYTF
j_call: TRBJ1-2
v_call: TRBV7-2

cdr3_aa: CASSPRRGDTGELFF
j_call: TRBJ2-2
v_call: TRBV18

cdr3_aa: CASSTAGTVNTEAFF
j_call: TRBJ1-1
v_call: TRBV6-2/TRBV6-3